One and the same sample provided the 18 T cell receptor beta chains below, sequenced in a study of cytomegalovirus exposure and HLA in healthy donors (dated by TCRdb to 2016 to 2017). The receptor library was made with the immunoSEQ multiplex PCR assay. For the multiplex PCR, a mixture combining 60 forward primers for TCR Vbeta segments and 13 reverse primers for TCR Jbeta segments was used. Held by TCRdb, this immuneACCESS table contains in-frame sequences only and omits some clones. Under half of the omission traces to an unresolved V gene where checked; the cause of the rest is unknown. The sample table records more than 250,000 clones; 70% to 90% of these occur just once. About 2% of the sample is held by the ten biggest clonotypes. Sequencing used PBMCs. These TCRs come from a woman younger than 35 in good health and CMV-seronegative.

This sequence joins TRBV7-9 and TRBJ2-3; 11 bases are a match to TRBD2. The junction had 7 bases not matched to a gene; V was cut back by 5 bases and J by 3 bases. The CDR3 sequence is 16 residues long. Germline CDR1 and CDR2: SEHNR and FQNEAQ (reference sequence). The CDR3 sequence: CASSLPSGGTTDTQYF. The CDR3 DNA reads TGTGCCAGCAGCCTGCCTAGCGGGGGGACGACAGATACGCAGTATTTT.

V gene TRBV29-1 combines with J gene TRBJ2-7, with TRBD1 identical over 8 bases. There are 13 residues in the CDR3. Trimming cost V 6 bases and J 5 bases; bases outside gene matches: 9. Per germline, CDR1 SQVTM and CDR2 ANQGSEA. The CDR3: CSVHGQGGNEQYF. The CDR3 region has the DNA TGCAGCGTCCACGGACAGGGCGGGAACGAGCAGTACTTC.

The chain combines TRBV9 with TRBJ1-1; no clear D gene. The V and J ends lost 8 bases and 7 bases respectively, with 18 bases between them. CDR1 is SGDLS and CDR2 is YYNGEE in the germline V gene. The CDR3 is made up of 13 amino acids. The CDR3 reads CASGRADTNEAFF. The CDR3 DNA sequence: TGTGCCAGTGGGAGGGCAGATACTAATGAAGCTTTCTTT.

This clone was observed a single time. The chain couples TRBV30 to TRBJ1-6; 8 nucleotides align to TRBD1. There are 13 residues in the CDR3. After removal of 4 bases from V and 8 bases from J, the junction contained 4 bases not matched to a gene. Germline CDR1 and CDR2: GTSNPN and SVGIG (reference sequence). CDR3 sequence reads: CAWKGQDYSPLHF. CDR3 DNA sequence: TGTGCCTGGAAGGGACAGGACTATTCACCCCTCCACTTT.

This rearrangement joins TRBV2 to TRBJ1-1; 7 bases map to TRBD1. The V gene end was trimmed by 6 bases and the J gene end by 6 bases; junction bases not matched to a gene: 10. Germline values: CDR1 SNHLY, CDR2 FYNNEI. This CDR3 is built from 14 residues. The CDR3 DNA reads TGTGCCAGCAGCGCGGCACAGGGGATCGCTGAAGCTTTCTTT. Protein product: CASSAAQGIAEAFF.

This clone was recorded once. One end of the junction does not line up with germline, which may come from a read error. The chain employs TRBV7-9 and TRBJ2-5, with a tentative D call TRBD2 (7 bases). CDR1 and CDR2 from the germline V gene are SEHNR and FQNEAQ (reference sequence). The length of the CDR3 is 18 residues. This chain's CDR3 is CSSSLGPLGGAFSETQYF. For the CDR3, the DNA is TGTTCCAGCAGCTTAGGACCCCTAGGGGGGGCTTTTTCAGAGACCCAGTACTTC. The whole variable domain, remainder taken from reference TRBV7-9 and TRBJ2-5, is DTGVSQNPRHKITKRGQNVTFRCDPISEHNRLYWYRQTLGQGPEFLTYFQNEAQLEKSRLLSDRFSAERPKGSFSTLEIQRTEQGDSAMYLCSSSLGPLGGAFSETQYFGPGTRLLVL.

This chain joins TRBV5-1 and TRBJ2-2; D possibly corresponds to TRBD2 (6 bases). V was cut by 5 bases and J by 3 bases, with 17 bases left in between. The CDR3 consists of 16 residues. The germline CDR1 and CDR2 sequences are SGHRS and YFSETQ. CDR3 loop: CASSSDTGGYTGELFF. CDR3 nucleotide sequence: TGCGCCAGCAGTTCGGACACTGGAGGGTACACCGGGGAGCTGTTTTTT.

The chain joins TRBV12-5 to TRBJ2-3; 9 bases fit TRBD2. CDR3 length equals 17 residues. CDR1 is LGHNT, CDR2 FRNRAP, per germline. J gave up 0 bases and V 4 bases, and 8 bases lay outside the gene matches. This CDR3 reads CASGSGAGGPSTDTQYF. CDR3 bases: TGTGCTAGTGGTTCAGGGGCGGGGGGGCCAAGCACAGATACGCAGTATTTT.

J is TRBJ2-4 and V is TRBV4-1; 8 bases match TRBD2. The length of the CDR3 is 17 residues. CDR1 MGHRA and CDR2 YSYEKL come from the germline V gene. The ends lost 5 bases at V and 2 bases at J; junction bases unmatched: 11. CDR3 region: CASSAHPGLDTKNIQYF. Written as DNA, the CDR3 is TGCGCCAGCAGCGCACATCCGGGACTAGATACCAAAAACATTCAGTACTTC.

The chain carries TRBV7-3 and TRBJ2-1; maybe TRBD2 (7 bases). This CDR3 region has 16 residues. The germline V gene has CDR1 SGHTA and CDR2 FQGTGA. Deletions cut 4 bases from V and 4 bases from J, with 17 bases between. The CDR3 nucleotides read TGTGCCAGCAGCTCCGTGGGGGGGGCTGGGTACAATGAGCAGTTCTTC. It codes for CASSSVGGAGYNEQFF.

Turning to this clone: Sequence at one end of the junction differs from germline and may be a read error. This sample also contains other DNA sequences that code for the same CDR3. CDR3 sequence reads: CASSPHNYLLGGMSSYNEQFF. CDR3 sequence (DNA): TGTGCCAGCAGCCCGCACAACTACTTACTAGGGGGAATGAGCTCCTACAATGAGCAATTCTTC. This chain uses TRBV7-3 with TRBJ2-1; TRBD1 might be the D (6 bases). This CDR3 spans 21 amino acids. Looked up from germline, CDR1 is SGHTA and CDR2 is FQGTGA.

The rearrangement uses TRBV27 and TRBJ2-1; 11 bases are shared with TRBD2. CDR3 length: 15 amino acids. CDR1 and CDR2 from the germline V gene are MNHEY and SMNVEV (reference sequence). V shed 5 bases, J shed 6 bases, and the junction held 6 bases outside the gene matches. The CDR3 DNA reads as TGTGCCAGCAGTGACATAGCGGGGGGGCGCAATGAGCAGTTCTTC. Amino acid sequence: CASSDIAGGRNEQFF.

In DNA form, the CDR3 reads TGTGCCAGCTCACCAACAGGGAGATATGGAAACACCATATATTTT. Translation: CASSPTGRYGNTIYF. V usage is TRBV18 and J usage is TRBJ1-3; possible D gene TRBD1, 6 bases. Deletions cut 2 bases from V and 3 bases from J, with 11 bases between. Germline V lookup: CDR1 KGHSH, CDR2 LQKENI. The CDR3 spans 15 residues.

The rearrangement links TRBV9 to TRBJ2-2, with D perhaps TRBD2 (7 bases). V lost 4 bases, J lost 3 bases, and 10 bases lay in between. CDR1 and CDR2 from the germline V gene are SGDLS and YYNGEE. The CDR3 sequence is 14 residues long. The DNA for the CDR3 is TGTGCCAGCAGCCTAGGGGGGGACACCGGGGAGCTGTTTTTT. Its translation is CASSLGGDTGELFF.

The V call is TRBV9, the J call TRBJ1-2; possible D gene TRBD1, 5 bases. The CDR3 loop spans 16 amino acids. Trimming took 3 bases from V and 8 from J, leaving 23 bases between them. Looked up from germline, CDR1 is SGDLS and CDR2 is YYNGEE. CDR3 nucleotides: TGTGCCAGCAGCGCGGTGACCGGGACTCCCCCAAGAGGCTACACCTTC. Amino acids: CASSAVTGTPPRGYTF.

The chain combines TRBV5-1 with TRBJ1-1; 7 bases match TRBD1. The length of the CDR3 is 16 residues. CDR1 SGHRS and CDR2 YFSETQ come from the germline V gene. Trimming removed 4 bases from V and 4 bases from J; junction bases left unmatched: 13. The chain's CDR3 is CASSLYTGEVSTEAFF. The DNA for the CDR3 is TGCGCCAGCAGCCTATATACAGGGGAGGTGAGCACTGAAGCTTTCTTT.

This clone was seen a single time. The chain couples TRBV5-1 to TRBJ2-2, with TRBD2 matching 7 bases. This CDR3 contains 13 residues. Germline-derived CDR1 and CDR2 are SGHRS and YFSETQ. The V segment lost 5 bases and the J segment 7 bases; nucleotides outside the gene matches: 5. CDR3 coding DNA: TGCGCCAGCAGTATACCGGGGGGCGGGGAGCTGTTTTTT. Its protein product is CASSIPGGGELFF. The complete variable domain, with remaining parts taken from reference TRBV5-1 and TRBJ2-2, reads KAGVTQTPRYLIKTRGQQVTLSCSPISGHRSVSWYQQTPGQGLQFLFEYFSETQRNKGNFPGRFSGRQFSNSRSEMNVSTLELGDSALYLCASSIPGGGELFFGEGSRLTVL.

Written as DNA, the CDR3 is TGTGCCAGCAGATATAGCGGGGTGAACTCCTACGAGCAGTACTTC. Translating gives CASRYSGVNSYEQYF. The V gene is TRBV27, the J gene TRBJ2-7, with 8 bases matching TRBD2. The trim removed 6 bases at V and 0 bases at J, leaving 7 bases unmatched. The CDR3 has 15 amino acids. Germline lookup yields CDR1 MNHEY and CDR2 SMNVEV (reference sequence).